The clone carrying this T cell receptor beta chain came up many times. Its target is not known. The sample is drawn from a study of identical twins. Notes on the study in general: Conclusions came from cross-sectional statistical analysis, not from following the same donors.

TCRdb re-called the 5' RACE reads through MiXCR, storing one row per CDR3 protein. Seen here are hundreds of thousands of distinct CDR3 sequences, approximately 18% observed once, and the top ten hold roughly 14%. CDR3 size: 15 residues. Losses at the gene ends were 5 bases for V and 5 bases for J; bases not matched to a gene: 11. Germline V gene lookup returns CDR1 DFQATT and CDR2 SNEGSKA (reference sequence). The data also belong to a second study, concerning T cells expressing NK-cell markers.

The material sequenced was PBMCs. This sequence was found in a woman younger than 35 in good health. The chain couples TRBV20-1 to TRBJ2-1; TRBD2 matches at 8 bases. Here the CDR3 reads CSARPGLGTNNEQFF. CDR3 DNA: TGCAGTGCTCGCCCGGGACTAGGGACCAACAATGAGCAGTTCTTC.